Shown below are 29 T cell receptor beta chains from a single sample sequenced in a study of blood T cell repertoires in COVID-19. Method: immunoSEQ multiplex PCR; TCRdb's copy keeps in-frame clones and lacks some. The repertoire holds 300,000 to 450,000 clones, with 85% as singletons. Source material: peripheral blood. These TCRs come from a woman under 30 with acute or convalescent COVID-19.

The chain combines TRBV19 with TRBJ2-7; weak D call: TRBD1 (5 bases). V was trimmed by 4 bases and J by 0 bases, leaving 16 bases between them. The CDR3 length is 16 residues. Germline V CDR1 and CDR2: LNHDA, SQIVND (reference sequence). The CDR3 DNA follows: TGTGCCAGTAGTACCCAATGGACAACCAGCTCCTACGAGCAGTACTTC. Protein product: CASSTQWTTSSYEQYF.

V is TRBV5-8 and J is TRBJ1-1, with TRBD1 as a possible D gene (5 bases). The CDR3 has 13 amino acids. Germline V gene data show CDR1 as SGHTS and CDR2 as YDEGEE. Trimming took off 3 bases at V and 3 bases at J, with 9 bases between the two ends. CDR3: CASSWGRYTEAFF. The CDR3 bases are TGTGCCAGCAGCTGGGGCAGATACACTGAAGCTTTCTTT.

The chain employs TRBV2 and TRBJ1-1; possible D gene TRBD1, 6 bases. The CDR3 has 14 residues. Trimming stripped 6 bases from V and 1 base from J, with 12 bases between. CDR1 is SNHLY, CDR2 FYNNEI, per germline. The CDR3 loop is CASRIGQRNTEAFF. The CDR3 DNA sequence: TGTGCCAGCAGAATAGGACAGCGGAACACTGAAGCTTTCTTT. The entire variable domain, with the rest obtained from reference TRBV2 and TRBJ1-1, is as follows: EPEVTQTPSHQVTQMGQEVILRCVPISNHLYFYWYRQILGQKVEFLVSFYNNEISEKSEIFDDQFSVERPDGSNFTLKIRSTKLEDSAMYFCASRIGQRNTEAFFGQGTRLTVV.

J is TRBJ2-1 and V is TRBV2, with 9 bases that match TRBD2. CDR3 length: 16 residues. The V gene's germline CDR1 is SNHLY and CDR2 FYNNEI. Trimming took 2 bases from V and 3 from J; bases not matched to a gene: 5. CDR3 in amino acids: CASSERLAEIYNEQFF. The DNA for the CDR3 is TGTGCCAGCAGTGAACGACTAGCGGAGATCTACAATGAGCAGTTCTTC.

About this clone: The junction departs from germline at one end; a sequencing error may be responsible. This chain connects TRBV6-1 to TRBJ2-3; 14 nucleotides line up with TRBD2. This CDR3 region has 19 residues. In germline, CDR1 is MNHNS, CDR2 SASEGT. The CDR3: CASSERLAGGPLGTDTQYF. CDR3 sequence (DNA): TGTGCCAGCAGTGAAAGACTAGCGGGGGGGCCTTTGGGCACGGATACGCAGTATTTT.

This clone was recorded a few times. The chain joins TRBV19 to TRBJ1-1, with 8 bases lining up with TRBD1. Trimming took 0 bases from V and 2 from J; bases not matched to a gene: 5. From germline, CDR1 is LNHDA and CDR2 SQIVND (reference sequence). CDR3 length: 16 residues. The DNA of the CDR3 is TGTGCCAGTAGTATAGACCTCGGGACAGGCAACACTGAAGCTTTCTTT. This translates into CASSIDLGTGNTEAFF.

V is TRBV5-1 and J is TRBJ2-1, with 7 nucleotides matching TRBD2. This CDR3 spans 16 amino acids. Germline V gives CDR1 SGHRS, CDR2 YFSETQ. The ends lost 0 bases at V and 0 bases at J; junction bases unmatched: 3. The CDR3, as DNA: TGCGCCAGCAGCTTGGAGGGGACTATCTCCTACAATGAGCAGTTCTTC. Amino acids: CASSLEGTISYNEQFF. Looking up the rest from reference TRBV5-1 and TRBJ2-1 gives the full variable domain: KAGVTQTPRYLIKTRGQQVTLSCSPISGHRSVSWYQQTPGQGLQFLFEYFSETQRNKGNFPGRFSGRQFSNSRSEMNVSTLELGDSALYLCASSLEGTISYNEQFFGPGTRLTVL.

This chain joins TRBV28 and TRBJ1-2, with D tentatively TRBD1 (6 bases). Germline CDR1 and CDR2: MDHEN and SYDVKM. The CDR3 totals 14 residues. V lost 4 bases, J lost 13 bases, and 22 bases lay in between. The DNA of the CDR3 is TGTGCCAGCAGTTCCGAGGACAGACCCGCCCTCGGCACCTTC. It codes for CASSSEDRPALGTF.

This clone was observed once. The V gene is TRBV29-1, the J gene TRBJ1-2; 11 bases line up with TRBD1. The CDR3 sequence is 14 residues long. The ends lost 0 bases at V and 5 bases at J; junction bases unmatched: 2. The germline gives CDR1 SQVTM, CDR2 ANQGSEA. CDR3 nucleotides: TGCAGCGTTGAAGAAGGGACAGGGGGATATGGCTACACCTTC. The encoded protein is CSVEEGTGGYGYTF.

The chain links TRBV5-8 to TRBJ2-6; D remains ambiguous. Germline V gene sequence: CDR1 SGHTS, CDR2 YDEGEE. The length of the CDR3 is 14 residues. V was clipped by 2 bases and J by 0 bases, with 3 bases between them. The CDR3 nucleotides read TGTGCCAGCAGCTTTAACTCTGGGGCCAACGTCCTGACTTTC. As protein: CASSFNSGANVLTF.

The V gene is TRBV19, the J gene TRBJ2-7; 9 bases line up with TRBD1. The germline gives CDR1 LNHDA, CDR2 SQIVND (reference sequence). CDR3 length equals 12 residues. Unmatched junction bases numbered 3, after V lost 5 bases and J lost 7 bases. The CDR3 sequence is CASSGTGREQYF. Written as DNA, the CDR3 is TGTGCCAGTAGTGGGACAGGGAGGGAGCAGTACTTC.

The CDR3 DNA follows: TGCGCCAGCAGCCAAGATTTTGGACAGGGGAGTGCGAACACTGAAGCTTTCTTT. Translating gives CASSQDFGQGSANTEAFF. This chain uses TRBV4-1 with TRBJ1-1; 9 nucleotides match TRBD1. V lost 0 bases and J lost 1; bases outside the gene matches: 9. From germline, CDR1 is MGHRA and CDR2 YSYEKL. The CDR3 spans 18 residues.

The chain uses TRBV7-3 and TRBJ1-1; TRBD1 aligns across 8 bases. The junction had 13 bases not matched to a gene; V was cut back by 5 bases and J by 2 bases. This CDR3 is built from 17 residues. Germline V gene lookup returns CDR1 SGHTA and CDR2 FQGTGA. The CDR3 nucleotides read TGTGCCAGCAGCCCCTTGCAGGGGGCGGGTGCAAACACTGAAGCTTTCTTT. It specifies CASSPLQGAGANTEAFF.

The rearrangement uses TRBV7-2 and TRBJ1-5; 8 bases are shared with TRBD1. This CDR3 contains 15 residues. The junction had 5 bases not matched to a gene; V was cut back by 5 bases and J by 2 bases. Germline CDR1 is SGHTA and CDR2 is FQGNSA. CDR3 nucleotides: TGTGCCAGCAGCGGAGACAGGGGTGGCAATCAGCCCCAGCATTTT. Translating it yields CASSGDRGGNQPQHF.

Details on this clone: The same CDR3 is also encoded by other DNA sequences in this sample. CDR3 DNA sequence: TGTGCCAGCAGCTTAGCCTTCTCCTACAATGAGCAGTTCTTC. Its protein product is CASSLAFSYNEQFF. The chain recombines TRBV7-9 with TRBJ2-1; unclear D gene. Germline V gene data show CDR1 as SEHNR and CDR2 as FQNEAQ (reference sequence). The V and J ends lost 0 bases and 0 bases respectively, with 3 bases between them. CDR3 length: 14 residues. The whole variable domain, filled in from reference TRBV7-9 and TRBJ2-1, reads DTGVSQNPRHKITKRGQNVTFRCDPISEHNRLYWYRQTLGQGPEFLTYFQNEAQLEKSRLLSDRFSAERPKGSFSTLEIQRTEQGDSAMYLCASSLAFSYNEQFFGPGTRLTVL.

The chain uses TRBV5-1 and TRBJ2-1, with TRBD1 matching over 7 bases. V was clipped by 2 bases and J by 6 bases; unmatched bases: 5. CDR1 is SGHRS and CDR2 is YFSETQ in the germline V gene. CDR3 length: 14 residues. The CDR3 reads CASSFTGVFNEQFF. The CDR3, as DNA: TGCGCCAGCAGCTTCACAGGGGTTTTCAATGAGCAGTTCTTC. Looking up the rest from reference TRBV5-1 and TRBJ2-1 gives the full variable domain: KAGVTQTPRYLIKTRGQQVTLSCSPISGHRSVSWYQQTPGQGLQFLFEYFSETQRNKGNFPGRFSGRQFSNSRSEMNVSTLELGDSALYLCASSFTGVFNEQFFGPGTRLTVL.

Here the CDR3 reads CASSLRGKNAFF. CDR3 nucleotide sequence: TGCGCCAGCAGCCTCAGGGGAAAAAATGCTTTCTTT. The chain is built from TRBV5-1 and TRBJ1-1; tentatively, D is TRBD1 (6 bases). Germline V gene lookup returns CDR1 SGHRS and CDR2 YFSETQ. The CDR3 runs 12 residues. V shed 4 bases and J shed 11 bases, with 15 bases lying between them.

The CDR3 DNA reads TGTGCCAGCAGCGCCCCGAGGCAGGGGGCGATAGGCTACACCTTC. It yields the protein CASSAPRQGAIGYTF. This rearrangement joins TRBV5-4 to TRBJ1-2; TRBD1 matches at 8 bases. Losses at the gene ends were 4 bases for V and 8 bases for J; bases not matched to a gene: 13. The CDR3 covers 15 residues. Germline V CDR1 and CDR2: SGHNT, YYREEE (reference sequence).

The rearrangement uses TRBV9 and TRBJ1-1; TRBD1 agrees at 8 bases. The V gene end was trimmed by 5 bases and the J gene end by 1 base; junction bases not matched to a gene: 7. Germline lookup yields CDR1 SGDLS and CDR2 YYNGEE. The CDR3 has 15 amino acids. The CDR3 DNA follows: TGTGCCAGCAGGGCTATTGGGACAGGGAACACTGAAGCTTTCTTT. This sequence encodes CASRAIGTGNTEAFF.

This clone was seen repeatedly, ten times or more. The chain employs TRBV9 and TRBJ2-2; 7 bases align to TRBD1. The junction had 6 bases not matched to a gene; V was cut back by 5 bases and J by 5 bases. The CDR3 has 14 amino acids. The germline V gene has CDR1 SGDLS and CDR2 YYNGEE. CDR3 loop: CASRGTAWTGELFF. The CDR3, as DNA: TGTGCCAGCAGGGGGACAGCGTGGACCGGGGAGCTGTTTTTT.

Points on this clone: This CDR3 is also generated by other DNA sequences in the sample. The chain links TRBV5-1 to TRBJ1-2; D gene ambiguous. Germline CDR1 and CDR2: SGHRS and YFSETQ. Trimming removed 1 base from V and 3 bases from J, with 13 bases in between. The CDR3 loop spans 15 amino acids. Here the CDR3 DNA reads TGCGCCAGCAGCTTGAGCGGGCCGGCCGACTATGGCTACACCTTC. As protein: CASSLSGPADYGYTF.

The V call is TRBV28, the J call TRBJ1-4; 9 bases match TRBD1. The length of the CDR3 is 15 residues. V was pared by 10 bases and J by 5 bases, with 11 bases of the junction left unmatched. Per the germline V gene, CDR1 is MDHEN and CDR2 is SYDVKM. The CDR3 DNA reads as TGTGCCACCCTACTGCCGACAGGGGGAAATGAAAAACTGTTTTTT. Translated: CATLLPTGGNEKLFF.

The V and J genes are TRBV11-3 and TRBJ1-1, with D perhaps TRBD1 (6 bases). The CDR3 consists of 18 residues. Trimming left V 2 bases short and J 1 base short, with 20 bases between. CDR1 is SGHNT, CDR2 YENEEA, per germline. CDR3 residues: CASSLPPCLLDRNTEAFF. In nucleotides, the CDR3 is TGTGCCAGCAGCTTACCCCCCTGCCTTCTGGACAGGAACACTGAAGCTTTCTTT.

The rearrangement uses TRBV12-3 or TRBV12-4 and TRBJ1-2; D may be TRBD1 (6 bases). The CDR3 covers 11 residues. Between the trimmed V and J ends, which lost 5 bases and 13 bases, there was a span of 14 bases. The CDR3 nucleotides read TGTGCCAGCAGTGTGGACAGACTGAGCACCTTC. Protein: CASSVDRLSTF.

The gene calls are TRBV5-1 and TRBJ2-5; 9 bases agree with TRBD1. This CDR3 has 16 residues. Germline loops: CDR1 SGHRS, CDR2 YFSETQ. The J segment lost 5 bases and the V segment lost 4 bases, leaving 12 bases of the junction unmatched. The CDR3 reads CASSRGQGFGGETQYF. The DNA of the CDR3 is TGCGCCAGCAGCCGGGGACAGGGCTTTGGTGGTGAGACCCAGTACTTC.

This chain connects TRBV6-5 to TRBJ1-2, with 12 bases matching TRBD1. In germline, CDR1 is MNHEY, CDR2 SVGAGI. This CDR3 is built from 16 residues. Losses at the gene ends were 0 bases for V and 8 bases for J; bases not matched to a gene: 7. This chain's CDR3 is CASSYSGTGGIGGYTF. The CDR3 bases are TGTGCCAGCAGTTACTCCGGGACAGGGGGCATTGGGGGCTACACCTTC.

The chain carries TRBV28 and TRBJ1-2; D unclear. Between the trimmed V and J ends, which lost 5 bases and 9 bases, there was a span of 16 bases. Germline V CDR1 and CDR2: MDHEN, SYDVKM. This CDR3 comprises 13 residues. This chain's CDR3 is CASSPTLRSRYTF. In DNA, the CDR3 is TGTGCCAGCAGTCCCACACTACGATCACGCTACACCTTC.

CDR3 DNA sequence: TGTGCCACCAGCAGAGAAGGCCCCCGGGTTGCCCTAGGTAAACTGTTTTTT. Amino acid sequence: CATSREGPRVALGKLFF. The V gene is TRBV15, the J gene TRBJ1-4; D is ambiguous. The germline V gene has CDR1 LNHNV and CDR2 YYDKDF (reference sequence). This CDR3 spans 17 amino acids. Trimming stripped 0 bases from V and 11 bases from J, with 22 bases between.

V is TRBV2 and J is TRBJ2-5, with D maybe TRBD1 (6 bases). Germline CDR1 SNHLY, CDR2 FYNNEI. Trimming removed 7 bases at V and 3 bases at J, with 9 bases between. This CDR3 is 12 amino acids long. The CDR3 sequence is CASIRQEETQYF. The CDR3 nucleotides read TGTGCCAGCATCCGACAGGAAGAGACCCAGTACTTC.